This TCR beta chain was identified during a study of blood T cell repertoires in COVID-19. Study-level background: T cells, B-cell-depleted T cells, or PBMCs provided the cDNA or gDNA that served as material.

Individuals drawn from around 24 US areas were roughly 18 to 95 years old. Assignments of participants to cohorts depended upon their own reported clinical history. The V end lost 4 bases, the J end lost 5 bases, and 21 bases lay between the germline ends. This CDR3 has 16 residues. Germline V gene lookup returns CDR1 SGDLS and CDR2 YYNGEE. Sequenced by immunoSEQ multiplex PCR; TCRdb stores in-frame clones only, minus some. The table lists 280,000 or so clones, 85% of them singletons. Sequenced: PBMCs or T cells enriched from blood (not recorded which). J is TRBJ2-5 and V is TRBV9; D perhaps matches TRBD2 (6 bases). The origin of this receptor is a woman aged 50 to 60 who had recovered from COVID-19. CDR3 bases: TGTGCCAGCAGCCCAATATCGGGAGCAGGAGAGGAGACCCAGTACTTC. This gives the protein CASSPISGAGEETQYF.